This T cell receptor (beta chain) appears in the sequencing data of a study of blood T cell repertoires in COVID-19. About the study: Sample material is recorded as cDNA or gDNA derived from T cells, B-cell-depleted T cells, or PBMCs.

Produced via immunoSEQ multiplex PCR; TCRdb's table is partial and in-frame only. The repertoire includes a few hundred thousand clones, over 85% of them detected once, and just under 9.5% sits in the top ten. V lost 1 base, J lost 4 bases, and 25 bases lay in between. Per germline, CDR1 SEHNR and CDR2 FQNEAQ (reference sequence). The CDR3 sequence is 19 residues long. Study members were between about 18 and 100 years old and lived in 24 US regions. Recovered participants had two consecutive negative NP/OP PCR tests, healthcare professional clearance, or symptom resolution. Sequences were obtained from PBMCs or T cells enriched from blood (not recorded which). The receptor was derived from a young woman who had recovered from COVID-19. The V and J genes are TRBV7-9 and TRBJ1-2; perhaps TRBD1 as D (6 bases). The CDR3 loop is CASSLGGGGPESPSYGYTF. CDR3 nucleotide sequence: TGTGCCAGCAGCTTAGGAGGGGGGGGGCCAGAGTCACCCTCCTATGGCTACACCTTC.